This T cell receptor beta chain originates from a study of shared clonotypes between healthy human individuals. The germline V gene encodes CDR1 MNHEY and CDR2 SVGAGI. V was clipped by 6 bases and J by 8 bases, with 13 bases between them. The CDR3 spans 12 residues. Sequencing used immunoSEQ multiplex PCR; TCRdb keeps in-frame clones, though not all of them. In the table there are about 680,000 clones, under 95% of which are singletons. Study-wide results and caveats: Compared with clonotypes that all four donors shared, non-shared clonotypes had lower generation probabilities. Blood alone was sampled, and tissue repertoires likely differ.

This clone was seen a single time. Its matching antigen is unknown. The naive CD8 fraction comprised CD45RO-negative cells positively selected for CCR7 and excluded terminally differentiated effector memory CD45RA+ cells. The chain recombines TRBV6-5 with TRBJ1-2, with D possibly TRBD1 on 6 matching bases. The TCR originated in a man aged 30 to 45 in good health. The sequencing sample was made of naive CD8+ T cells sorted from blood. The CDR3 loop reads CASSRDTWGYTF. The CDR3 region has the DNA TGTGCCAGCAGCAGGGACACGTGGGGCTACACCTTC.